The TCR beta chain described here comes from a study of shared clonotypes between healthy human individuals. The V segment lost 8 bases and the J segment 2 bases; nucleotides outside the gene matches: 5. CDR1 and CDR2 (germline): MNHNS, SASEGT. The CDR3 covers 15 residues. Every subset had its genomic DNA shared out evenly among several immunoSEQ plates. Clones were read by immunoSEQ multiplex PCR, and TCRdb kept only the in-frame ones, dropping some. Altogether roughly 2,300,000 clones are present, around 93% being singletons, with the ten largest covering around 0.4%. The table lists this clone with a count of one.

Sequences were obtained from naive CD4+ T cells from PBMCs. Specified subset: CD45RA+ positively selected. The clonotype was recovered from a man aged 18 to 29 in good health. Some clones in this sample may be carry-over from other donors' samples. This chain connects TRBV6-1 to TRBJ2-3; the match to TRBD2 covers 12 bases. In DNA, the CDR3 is TGTGCCAGCCCTGGACTAGCGGGATACACAGATACGCAGTATTTT. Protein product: CASPGLAGYTDTQYF.